This passage covers 27 T cell receptor beta chains from one sample sequenced in a study of tumor-infiltrating lymphocytes in primary liver carcinoma. Starting from 500 ng of total RNA, TCR beta cDNA was produced with a primer in the constant region. For TCR beta, libraries were produced by three nested multiplex PCR rounds using slightly modified ARM-PCR. Investigators reported that the first two PCR rounds, at 10 to 11 cycles each, used TRBV1-TRBV30 forward primers with a C-beta reverse primer. TCRdb used MiXCR to reprocess the multiplex PCR reads, holding one entry per CDR3 protein. The sample contains approximately 100,000 distinct CDR3 sequences, around two thirds of which appear only once. Extraction of RNA together with DNA used about 17-31 mg of unsorted bulk tissue. Sequenced sample: liver tumor tissue from sampling region 2. Described subset: tumor region T2, inferior pole. The receptors were sampled from a woman aged 60-75 years with primary liver carcinoma and hepatitis B virus infection.

About this clonotype: An end of the junction differs from the germline gene, which may be a read error. The gene calls are TRBV4-1 and TRBJ2-7; 11 positions match TRBD2. CDR1 and CDR2 from the germline V gene are MGHRA and YSYEKL. The CDR3 is 14 residues long. CDR3: CTSSQLAGVYEQYF. CDR3 DNA: TGCACCAGCAGCCAACTAGCGGGAGTCTACGAGCAGTATTTC.

This clonotype was detected a few times. The chain has TRBV2 and TRBJ2-7; 16 bases agree with TRBD2. V was pared by 4 bases and J by 2 bases, with 5 bases of the junction left unmatched. Germline lookup yields CDR1 SNHLY and CDR2 FYNNEI. This CDR3 region has 17 residues. CDR3 sequence reads: CASSGGLAGGPAYEQYF. In DNA form, the CDR3 reads TGTGCCAGCAGTGGGGGACTAGCGGGAGGGCCCGCCTACGAGCAGTACTTC. Full variable domain (outside the CDR3, taken from reference TRBV2 and TRBJ2-7): EPEVTQTPSHQVTQMGQEVILRCVPISNHLYFYWYRQILGQKVEFLVSFYNNEISEKSEIFDDQFSVERPDGSNFTLKIRSTKLEDSAMYFCASSGGLAGGPAYEQYFGPGTRLTVT.

Points on this clonotype: A much larger clone is a single base away; this may be a read error. The chain has TRBV5-6 and TRBJ2-3; the D is unclear. Germline V lookup: CDR1 SGHDT, CDR2 YYEEEE. The V gene lost 6 bases and the J gene lost 6 bases, with 20 bases spanning the gap. CDR3 length: 15 residues. The chain's CDR3 is CASTQGLRRTDTQYF. In DNA, the CDR3 is TGTGCCAGCACCCAAGGCTTACGGCGGACGGATACGCAGTATTTT. The variable domain in full, completed from reference TRBV5-6 and TRBJ2-3, reads DAGVTQSPTHLIKTRGQQVTLRCSPKSGHDTVSWYQQALGQGPQFIFQYYEEEERQRGNFPDRFSGHQFPNYSSELNVNALLLGDSALYLCASTQGLRRTDTQYFGPGTRLTVL.

In regard to this clonotype: A read error may account for a junction end that differs from germline. The chain links TRBV6-2 or TRBV6-3 to TRBJ1-6; D possibly corresponds to TRBD1 (5 bases). The CDR3 sequence is 14 residues long. The germline gives CDR1 MNHEY, CDR2 SVGEGT. CDR3 protein: CTSRPPDSNSPLHF. DNA of the CDR3: TGTACCAGCAGACCGCCCGACAGTAATTCACCCCTCCACTTT.

Worth noting for this clonotype: One end of the junction is discordant with germline, which a read error may explain. V usage is TRBV5-6 and J usage is TRBJ2-1, with 13 bases lining up with TRBD2. CDR3 size: 16 residues. CDR1 SGHDT and CDR2 YYEEEE come from the germline V gene. The DNA of the CDR3 is TGTGCCAGCAACGGTATGACTAGCGGGAGGTCCCATGAGCAGTTATTC. Protein product: CASNGMTSGRSHEQLF. The complete variable domain, with remaining parts taken from reference TRBV5-6 and TRBJ2-1, reads DAGVTQSPTHLIKTRGQQVTLRCSPKSGHDTVSWYQQALGQGPQFIFQYYEEEERQRGNFPDRFSGHQFPNYSSELNVNALLLGDSALYLCASNGMTSGRSHEQLFGPGTRLTVL.

Comments on this clonotype: The CDR3 end shows no conserved phenylalanine or tryptophan, and so a read error is likely. V and J are TRBV29-1 and TRBJ2-1; D remains unclear. The V end lost 3 bases, the J end lost 5 bases, and 17 bases lay between the germline ends. The germline gives CDR1 SQVTM, CDR2 ANQGSEA. This CDR3 region has 15 residues. CDR3 coding DNA: TGCAGCGTTGATAGTCGCGTGAGACGCAACAATGAGCAGTTCTTA. It codes for CSVDSRVRRNNEQFL.

Notes on this clonotype: Compared with germline, one end of the junction differs, possibly owing to a read error. J is TRBJ2-2 and V is TRBV11-2; D is possibly TRBD1 (6 bases). Germline-derived CDR1 and CDR2 are SGHAT and FQNNGV. The CDR3 is 15 residues long. In nucleotides, the CDR3 is TGTACCAGCAGTTCAAGGACAGTGAACACCGGGGAGCTGTTTTTT. This gives the protein CTSSSRTVNTGELFF.

Note on this clonotype: Germline is not matched at one junction end, which may reflect a read error. V gene TRBV29-1 combines with J gene TRBJ2-3; 9 bases map to TRBD2. Germline loops: CDR1 SQVTM, CDR2 ANQGSEA. The CDR3 is made up of 14 amino acids. Here the CDR3 DNA reads TGCAGCACTAAGCTGGTAGCGGGAGCAGATGCGCAGTATTTT. Its translation is CSTKLVAGADAQYF.

Comment on this clonotype: A clone one base away is much larger, so this may be a read error. The chain carries TRBV7-8 and TRBJ2-3; a weak D match, TRBD2 (6 bases). The CDR3 extends over 17 amino acids. Germline CDR1 SGHVS, CDR2 FQNEAQ. V lost 1 base and J 0 bases, leaving 14 bases between the germline ends. Here the CDR3 reads CASSLGLSGGSTDTQYF. CDR3 coding DNA: TGTGCCAGCAGCTTAGGGCTTAGCGGAGGTAGCACAGATACGCAGTATTTT.

Regarding this clonotype: No conserved phenylalanine or tryptophan ends this CDR3, so it is likely a read error. The genes are TRBV6-2 or TRBV6-3 and TRBJ2-7, with no clear D. The CDR3 totals 11 residues. Trimming removed 5 bases from V and 3 bases from J, with 5 bases in between. CDR1 and CDR2 from the germline V gene are MNHEY and SVGEGT. Here the CDR3 DNA reads TGTGCCAGCAGTGAGAACTACGAGCAGTACCCC. Protein product: CASSENYEQYP.

V and J are TRBV11-2 and TRBJ1-2; D is ambiguous. V lost 3 bases and J 4 bases, leaving 9 bases between the germline ends. The germline V gene encodes CDR1 SGHAT and CDR2 FQNNGV. CDR3 length: 13 amino acids. The CDR3: CASSFPRGYGYTF. DNA for the CDR3: TGTGCCAGCAGCTTTCCGCGGGGCTATGGCTACACCTTC.

As for this clonotype: Germline is not matched at one junction end, which may reflect a read error. The genes are TRBV11-2 and TRBJ2-2; D not certain. Per the germline V gene, CDR1 is SGHAT and CDR2 is FQNNGV. This CDR3 contains 14 residues. In DNA form, the CDR3 reads TGTACCAGCAACTTAGAGTCGAACACCGGGGAGCTGTTTTTT. Protein: CTSNLESNTGELFF.

This clonotype has ten or more counts. This chain links TRBV6-2 or TRBV6-3 with TRBJ1-5; D unclear. Germline CDR1 and CDR2: MNHEY and SVGEGT. V gave up 3 bases and J gave up 4 bases, with 10 bases separating them. CDR3 length equals 14 residues. The chain's CDR3 is CASSYVGGNQPQHF. In DNA, the CDR3 is TGTGCCAGCAGTTATGTAGGTGGGAATCAGCCCCAGCATTTT.

This clonotype was recorded a few times. J is TRBJ2-2 and V is TRBV29-1; perhaps TRBD2 as D (7 bases). V lost 3 bases and J lost 5, with 19 bases in between. Germline CDR1 reads SQVTM; CDR2 reads ANQGSEA. CDR3 length: 16 residues. CDR3 sequence (DNA): TGCAGCGTTGAGGGGGGGCAGGGCCGTTTAACCGGGGAGCTGTTTTTT. It specifies CSVEGGQGRLTGELFF.

This clonotype was recorded once. The junction differs from germline at one of its ends, possibly a read error. The chain recombines TRBV4-2 with TRBJ2-3, with TRBD2 matching over 10 bases. Germline V gives CDR1 LGHNA, CDR2 YNFKEQ. This CDR3 is built from 16 residues. Here the CDR3 DNA reads TGTGCCAGCAGCCAAGAACTAGCGGGACTCACAGTTACGCAGTATTTT. Its protein is CASSQELAGLTVTQYF.

Note on this clonotype: The junction departs from the called germline gene at one end, perhaps through a read error. The chain employs TRBV29-1 and TRBJ2-3, with D tentatively TRBD1 (5 bases). CDR1 and CDR2 (germline): SQVTM, ANQGSEA. The CDR3 is 10 amino acids. CDR3 residues: CIVDTDMQYF. For the CDR3, the DNA is TGCATCGTGGACACAGATATGCAGTATTTT.

As concerns this clonotype: With a much larger clone just one base away, this may be a read error. The V gene is TRBV7-8, the J gene TRBJ2-5, with D possibly TRBD1 on 6 matching bases. This CDR3 region has 13 residues. Germline V gene lookup returns CDR1 SGHVS and CDR2 FQNEAQ. The CDR3 loop reads CGSSFTGMETQYF. In nucleotides, the CDR3 is TGTGGCAGCAGCTTCACAGGGATGGAGACCCAGTACTTC.

This chain links TRBV6-1 with TRBJ2-6; D perhaps matches TRBD2 (6 bases). CDR1 MNHNS and CDR2 SASEGT come from the germline V gene. The CDR3 spans 17 residues. Deletions cut 6 bases from V and 2 bases from J, with 17 bases between. CDR3 in amino acids: CASSPRTGGTGANVLTF. In nucleotides, the CDR3 is TGTGCCAGCAGCCCTAGGACTGGCGGGACTGGGGCCAACGTCCTGACTTTC.

The gene calls are TRBV5-5 and TRBJ1-3; the match to TRBD1 covers 11 bases. CDR1 is SGHKS, CDR2 YYEKEE, per germline (reference sequence). This CDR3 is built from 16 residues. Unmatched junction bases numbered 5, after V lost 3 bases and J lost 3 bases. The CDR3 nucleotides read TGTGCCAGCAGCTACGCCGGGACAGGGGGTGGAAACACCATATATTTT. This translates into CASSYAGTGGGNTIYF. Full variable domain (outside the CDR3, taken from reference TRBV5-5 and TRBJ1-3): DAGVTQSPTHLIKTRGQQVTLRCSPISGHKSVSWYQQVLGQGPQFIFQYYEKEERGRGNFPDRFSARQFPNYSSELNVNALLLGDSALYLCASSYAGTGGGNTIYFGEGSWLTVV.

Comment on this clonotype: At one boundary the junction diverges from the germline segment, which might be a read error. The chain recombines TRBV5-5 with TRBJ2-3; 7 bases align to TRBD2. The CDR3 runs 16 residues. CDR1 and CDR2 from the germline V gene are SGHKS and YYEKEE (reference sequence). The CDR3 DNA sequence: TGTGCCAGCAGCTTGGGCGTTGCGGGAGTAGCCGATACGCGGTATTTT. Translation: CASSLGVAGVADTRYF.

This clonotype is a singleton in its sample. The junction does not match germline at one end; this may be a read error. The V gene is TRBV6-2 or TRBV6-3, the J gene TRBJ2-5; 7 nucleotides match TRBD2. The germline V gene has CDR1 MNHEY and CDR2 SVGEGT. CDR3 length: 16 amino acids. The CDR3 DNA sequence: TGTGCCAGCAGTACTGGACTAGTGGGGGAACAAGAGACTCAGTACTTC. Amino acid sequence: CASSTGLVGEQETQYF.

Concerning this clonotype: Being one base from a much bigger clone, this may be a read error. J is TRBJ2-1 and V is TRBV28; no clear D. Trimming stripped 1 base from V and 5 bases from J, with 3 bases between. The CDR3 has 12 residues. CDR1 is MDHEN, CDR2 SYDVKM, per germline. CDR3: CASSLSHNEQFF. CDR3 nucleotides: TGTGCCAGCAGTTTATCCCACAATGAGCAGTTCTTC.

This clonotype has more than one count but fewer than ten. The junction differs from germline at one of its ends, possibly a read error. This chain joins TRBV4-2 and TRBJ1-4; 7 positions match TRBD1. Germline V gene sequence: CDR1 LGHNA, CDR2 YNFKEQ. The length of the CDR3 is 14 residues. DNA of the CDR3: TGTGTCAGCAGCTCAGGGGGAGAGGATGAAGAACTGTTTTTT. Protein sequence: CVSSSGGEDEELFF.

Concerning this clonotype itself: A single base separates this from a much larger clone, so it may be a read error. The chain has TRBV6-4 and TRBJ2-3; 11 positions match TRBD2. Germline loops: CDR1 MRHNA, CDR2 SNTAGT. This CDR3 spans 16 amino acids. The CDR3 sequence is CVSVDVAGGSTDTQYF. For the CDR3, the DNA is TGTGTCAGCGTTGACGTAGCGGGAGGGTCCACAGATACGCAGTATTTT.

This sequence joins TRBV5-1 and TRBJ2-2; the match to TRBD2 covers 8 bases. Losses at the gene ends were 4 bases for V and 4 bases for J; bases not matched to a gene: 6. The CDR3 contains 15 residues. Germline values: CDR1 SGHRS, CDR2 YFSETQ. CDR3 nucleotides: TGCGCCAGCAGCATGTCCCTAGCGGGCACCGGGGAGCTGTTTTTT. Protein sequence: CASSMSLAGTGELFF.

The sample holds one count of this clonotype. One junction end disagrees with the germline gene, perhaps due to a read error. The V gene is TRBV5-1, the J gene TRBJ2-1; perhaps TRBD2 as D (5 bases). In germline, CDR1 is SGHRS, CDR2 YFSETQ. The CDR3 has 13 amino acids. CDR3 in amino acids: CASSSDFYNEQFF. In DNA form, the CDR3 reads TGCGCCAGTAGCTCGGACTTCTACAATGAGCAGTTCTTC.

Concerning this clonotype: A junction boundary mismatches the germline segment, possibly from a read error. The rearrangement links TRBV5-8 to TRBJ1-1, with a weak D call TRBD1 (6 bases). The CDR3 runs 14 residues. CDR1 and CDR2 from the germline V gene are SGHTS and YDEGEE. DNA for the CDR3: TGTACCAGCAGCTTCCAAACGGGGGCTTGGAAAGCTTTCTTT. This translates into CTSSFQTGAWKAFF.